This passage covers 7 T cell receptor beta chains from one sample sequenced in a study of response to subunit inactivated influenza vaccine. From the RT-PCR reads, TCRdb called clonotypes with MiXCR, one entry per CDR3 protein. The sample has roughly 520,000 distinct CDR3 sequences, over 25% seen once. Material: CD4+ T cells sorted from PBMCs, obtained roughly 5 days after vaccination. The receptor set was obtained from a man aged 50 or older who received an inactivated influenza vaccine.

As to this clonotype: One end of the junction is discordant with germline, which a read error may explain. The V call is TRBV7-7, the J call TRBJ2-1; D perhaps matches TRBD2 (6 bases). In germline, CDR1 is SSHAT, CDR2 FNYEAQ (reference sequence). This CDR3 spans 13 amino acids. The CDR3 DNA follows: TGTGCTAGCAGCTTAGCGGTTGGGGCCGAGCAGTTCTTC. As protein: CASSLAVGAEQFF.

There are a few counts of this clonotype. This rearrangement joins TRBV7-9 to TRBJ2-1; tentatively, D is TRBD1 (6 bases). The V gene's germline CDR1 is SEHNR and CDR2 FQNEAQ (reference sequence). This CDR3 is 15 amino acids long. V was shortened by 5 bases and J by 2 bases, with 13 bases between the two germline ends. In DNA, the CDR3 is TGTGCCAGCAGCCAATCGACAGGTACCTACAATGAGCAGTTCTTC. This encodes CASSQSTGTYNEQFF.

Details on this clonotype: The CDR3 does not close with the conserved phenylalanine or tryptophan, likely indicating a read error. The chain uses TRBV7-8 and TRBJ2-3, with D perhaps matching TRBD2 (5 bases). Germline loops: CDR1 SGHVS, CDR2 FQNEAQ. The CDR3 runs 16 residues. V shed 3 bases and J shed 1 base, with 14 bases lying between them. CDR3 sequence reads: CASSFQVLRGTDTQYV. The CDR3 nucleotides are TGTGCCAGCAGCTTTCAGGTCCTGCGGGGCACAGATACGCAGTATGTT.

The chain recombines TRBV20-1 with TRBJ2-3; no definite D call. The ends were cut back, 1 base at V and 2 bases at J, with 10 bases in the middle. CDR1 and CDR2 (germline): DFQATT, SNEGSKA (reference sequence). There are 14 residues in the CDR3. The CDR3 DNA follows: TGCAGTGCTAGAGGCGGCTTGTACACAGATACGCAGTATTTT. Translation: CSARGGLYTDTQYF.

The rearrangement links TRBV7-6 to TRBJ2-2; 10 bases are shared with TRBD1. The CDR3 is made up of 16 amino acids. V trimming: 5 bases; J trimming: 4 bases; junction bases outside the gene matches: 7. Germline V gives CDR1 SGHVS, CDR2 FNYEAQ. DNA for the CDR3: TGTGCCAGCAGCGATGACAGGGGGCGTGTCACCGGGGAGCTGTTTTTT. It encodes CASSDDRGRVTGELFF.

The table lists this clonotype with a few counts. The V and J genes are TRBV5-1 and TRBJ2-2; weak D call: TRBD1 (6 bases). The CDR3 runs 16 residues. CDR1 SGHRS and CDR2 YFSETQ come from the germline V gene. The V and J ends lost 5 bases and 5 bases respectively, with 19 bases between them. CDR3 bases: TGCGCCAGCAGTCGTGGGGGCACAGCTACTACCGGGGAGCTGTTTTTT. This translates into CASSRGGTATTGELFF.

The rearrangement uses TRBV20-1 and TRBJ2-2; no clear D. The V end lost 2 bases, the J end lost 6 bases, and 22 bases lay between the germline ends. This CDR3 comprises 17 residues. CDR1 is DFQATT and CDR2 is SNEGSKA in the germline V gene (reference sequence). This CDR3 reads CSARKTDGPNWAGELFF. CDR3 sequence (DNA): TGCAGTGCTAGAAAAACTGACGGGCCGAACTGGGCCGGGGAGCTGTTTTTT.